One and the same sample provided the 14 T cell receptor beta chains below, sequenced in a study of CD8+ T cells in alopecia areata. After isolation, RNA underwent reverse transcription to generate cDNA as the sequencing template. Assay: immunoSEQ multiplex PCR; the TCRdb copy retains only in-frame clones and omits some. The sample lists over 100,000 clones, roughly 55% seen once, with more than 9% in the top ten. Treatment: oral pan-JAK inhibitor, 5-10 mg twice daily. Sequencing used CD8+ T cells sorted from blood, obtained at week 24, from a patient treated with tofacitinib. The receptors originated from a human donor with alopecia areata.

The chain joins TRBV13 to TRBJ2-7; D ambiguous. Germline-derived CDR1 and CDR2 are PRHDT and FYEKMQ (reference sequence). The V and J ends lost 2 bases and 0 bases respectively, with 8 bases between them. The CDR3 runs to 14 residues. The chain's CDR3 is CASSLWVSSYEQYF. CDR3 in DNA: TGTGCCAGCAGCTTATGGGTGAGCTCCTACGAGCAGTACTTC.

This clone came up once. CDR3 coding DNA: TGTGCCAGCAGCTCTCCCGCTAGCGGGGTCGAGACCCAGTACTTC. It specifies CASSSPASGVETQYF. This chain links TRBV11-2 with TRBJ2-5, with 9 bases that match TRBD2. Germline V gene sequence: CDR1 SGHAT, CDR2 FQNNGV. J lost 5 bases, V lost 4 bases, and 8 bases had no gene match. The CDR3 is 15 residues long. Variable domain in full (rest from reference TRBV11-2 and TRBJ2-5): EAGVAQSPRYKIIEKRQSVAFWCNPISGHATLYWYQQILGQGPKLLIQFQNNGVVDDSQLPKDRFSAERLKGVDSTLKIQPAKLEDSAVYLCASSSPASGVETQYFGPGTRLLVL.

The table lists this clone with a few counts. This chain links TRBV6-5 with TRBJ1-1, with D maybe TRBD1 (6 bases). The CDR3 length is 14 residues. Germline CDR1 MNHEY, CDR2 SVGAGI. Deletions cut 6 bases from V and 6 bases from J, with 17 bases between. The CDR3 region is CASSPGGGLPEAFF. In nucleotides, the CDR3 is TGTGCCAGCAGCCCCGGCGGGGGGCTCCCTGAAGCTTTCTTT.

V is TRBV7-9 and J is TRBJ2-1; 9 bases are shared with TRBD1. V was pared by 9 bases and J by 9 bases, with 12 bases of the junction left unmatched. From germline, CDR1 is SEHNR and CDR2 FQNEAQ (reference sequence). The CDR3 is 14 amino acids. CDR3 loop: CASLRGDREAEQFF. CDR3 sequence (DNA): TGTGCCAGTTTGAGGGGGGACAGGGAGGCTGAGCAGTTCTTC.

V is TRBV27 and J is TRBJ2-7; weak D call: TRBD1 (5 bases). CDR1 MNHEY and CDR2 SMNVEV come from the germline V gene (reference sequence). V was clipped by 2 bases and J by 4 bases, with 15 bases between them. The CDR3 runs to 15 residues. CDR3 DNA sequence: TGTGCCAGCAGTTTAGGACATCCCGTGAGATACGAGCAGTACTTC. Translated: CASSLGHPVRYEQYF.

This chain connects TRBV5-4 to TRBJ2-1; D may be TRBD2 (5 bases). The V end lost 3 bases, the J end lost 4 bases, and 8 bases lay between the germline ends. Per germline, CDR1 SGHNT and CDR2 YYREEE (reference sequence). The CDR3 consists of 13 residues. This CDR3 reads CASSYEGYNEQFF. CDR3 DNA sequence: TGTGCCAGCAGCTACGAGGGTTACAATGAGCAGTTCTTC.

This clone was recorded a few times. This sequence joins TRBV5-1 and TRBJ1-1; 10 bases align to TRBD1. The CDR3 runs 16 residues. Germline V gene sequence: CDR1 SGHRS, CDR2 YFSETQ. After removal of 5 bases from V and 5 bases from J, the junction contained 12 bases not matched to a gene. The CDR3 sequence is CASRQPPGQGSTEAFF. CDR3 DNA: TGCGCCAGCAGGCAACCACCGGGACAGGGGTCTACTGAAGCTTTCTTT.

This chain links TRBV15 with TRBJ2-1; 9 bases are a match to TRBD2. The CDR3 has 16 residues. V lost 0 bases and J lost 7; bases outside the gene matches: 7. The germline V gene encodes CDR1 LNHNV and CDR2 YYDKDF (reference sequence). In DNA, the CDR3 is TGTGCCACCAGCAGAGATTTCGCGGGGGGGCAAAATGAGCAGTTCTTC. Its protein product is CATSRDFAGGQNEQFF.

V and J are TRBV12-5 and TRBJ2-7, with 7 bases matching TRBD1. Unmatched junction bases numbered 11, after V lost 6 bases and J lost 3 bases. This CDR3 spans 15 amino acids. Germline lookup yields CDR1 LGHNT and CDR2 FRNRAP. CDR3 in DNA: TGTGCTAGTGGCGTCGGAGACAGGGTAAACTACGAGCAGTACTTC. It translates to CASGVGDRVNYEQYF.

This sequence joins TRBV30 and TRBJ1-1; 8 nucleotides align to TRBD1. Looked up from germline, CDR1 is GTSNPN and CDR2 is SVGIG (reference sequence). J gave up 1 base and V 8 bases, and 3 bases lay outside the gene matches. This CDR3 comprises 12 residues. The CDR3 here is CAGDRPNTEAFF. The CDR3 DNA reads as TGTGCCGGGGACAGGCCGAACACTGAAGCTTTCTTT.

The chain carries TRBV5-1 and TRBJ2-7; TRBD2 is a possible D gene (5 bases). CDR3 length: 13 residues. Germline V gene lookup returns CDR1 SGHRS and CDR2 YFSETQ. The V and J ends lost 5 bases and 6 bases respectively, with 15 bases between them. CDR3 in amino acids: CASSGLRTGEQYF. The CDR3 bases are TGCGCCAGCAGTGGACTGCGGACCGGCGAGCAGTACTTC.

The gene calls are TRBV7-6 and TRBJ2-2; weak D call: TRBD2 (5 bases). V lost 6 bases and J lost 1, with 6 bases in between. Looked up from germline, CDR1 is SGHVS and CDR2 is FNYEAQ. The CDR3 runs 13 residues. CDR3 sequence: CASSRGNTGELFF. The CDR3 DNA reads TGTGCCAGCAGTCGGGGGAACACCGGGGAGCTGTTTTTT.

The chain uses TRBV6-1 and TRBJ1-5, with 8 bases lining up with TRBD1. The CDR3 contains 16 residues. With V trimmed by 5 bases and J by 2 bases, 8 bases remained unmatched. The germline gives CDR1 MNHNS, CDR2 SASEGT. The CDR3 nucleotides read TGTGCCAGCAGTCAAGGACAGGGCGGACGCAATCAGCCCCAGCATTTT. Protein product: CASSQGQGGRNQPQHF.

The chain uses TRBV5-4 and TRBJ2-1, with D unclear. This CDR3 is built from 13 residues. V was pared by 0 bases and J by 5 bases, with 6 bases between. Germline V gives CDR1 SGHNT, CDR2 YYREEE (reference sequence). CDR3 nucleotide sequence: TGTGCCAGCAGCTTGGACAGAAACAATGAGCAGTTCTTC. The encoded protein is CASSLDRNNEQFF.